Listed below are T cell receptor beta chains from one sample, sequenced in a study of blood T cell repertoires in COVID-19. The data were produced by immunoSEQ multiplex PCR, yet TCRdb's version contains in-frame clones alone and is incomplete. The sample shows about 120,000 clones, roughly 80% of them seen only once. Sample: peripheral blood. The receptors come from a man aged 50 to 59 with acute or convalescent COVID-19. Each CDR3 is given with its conserved first and last residue. The D gene is left open where the match is weak. Clone size is given for some rows only: seen once, a few or many times, or a class if the clone is expanded.

abundance	j_gene	v_gene	d_gene	CDR3nt	CDR3aa
-	TRBJ2-3	TRBV5-1	TRBD2	TGCGCCAGCAGCTTTAGACTAGCGGGGAGCACAGATACGCAGTATTTT	CASSFRLAGSTDTQYF
-	TRBJ1-3	TRBV7-6	-	TGTGCCAGCAGCGCATCGACAGGAAAAGCCTTCTCTGGAAACACCATATATTTT	CASSASTGKAFSGNTIYF
-	TRBJ1-1	TRBV7-6	-	TGTGCCAGCAGCTCCGGACGGGGCACTGAAGCTTTCTTT	CASSSGRGTEAFF
-	TRBJ1-3	TRBV19	-	TGTGCCAGTAGTAACAGGAATTTTGGAAACACCATATATTTT	CASSNRNFGNTIYF
-	TRBJ1-1	TRBV24-1	-	TGTGCCACCAGACGGGGGGTTTACACTGAAGCTTTCTTT	CATRRGVYTEAFF
-	TRBJ1-2	TRBV6-1	-	TGTGCCAGCAGTGATCAAGGGAGGATCTATGGCTACACCTTC	CASSDQGRIYGYTF
-	TRBJ2-5	TRBV5-1	TRBD1	TGCGCCAGCAGCCCCGGACAGGGGCTAGGGAAGACCCAGTACTTC	CASSPGQGLGKTQYF
-	TRBJ2-3	TRBV6-4	-	TGTGCCAGCAGTGGGGCCCGGTCGGGCACAGATACGCAGTATTTT	CASSGARSGTDTQYF
-	TRBJ1-1	TRBV27	TRBD1	TGTGCCAGCAGCAGGGACAGGGGAAACACTGAAGCTTTCTTT	CASSRDRGNTEAFF
-	TRBJ2-3	TRBV19	TRBD2	TGTGCCAGTAGTCCCGATAGCGGGGGCGCGGGCACAGATACGCAGTATTTT	CASSPDSGGAGTDTQYF
-	TRBJ2-3	TRBV19	TRBD2	TGTGCCAGTAGTCCCCGACTAGCGGGGGGGCCAAACACAGATACGCAGTATTTT	CASSPRLAGGPNTDTQYF
-	TRBJ2-7	TRBV10-3	TRBD1	TGTGCCATCAGTGAGTCGACTGGACAGGTTGGCGACGAGCAGTACTTC	CAISESTGQVGDEQYF
once	TRBJ2-7	TRBV29-1	-	TGCAGCGTTGAAGATCATGACAGCTACGAGCAGTACTTC	CSVEDHDSYEQYF
-	TRBJ1-1	TRBV7-3	TRBD1	TGTGCCAGCAGCCTAGACAGGGGGCGAACTGAAGCTTTCTTT	CASSLDRGRTEAFF
-	TRBJ1-4	TRBV3-1/TRBV3-2	TRBD1	TGTGCCAGCAGCCTCAGGGGGGTCGGGGAAAAACTGTTTTTT	CASSLRGVGEKLFF
-	TRBJ2-1	TRBV6-6	TRBD2	TGTGCCAGCAGTTTAAGCGGGGGGGCCGTGGAGCAGTTCTTC	CASSLSGGAVEQFF
-	TRBJ2-5	TRBV15	TRBD2	TGTGCCACCAGCAGAGATCGTATCCGGGGACTAGCGGGGTCCAGGCGGGAGACCCAGTACTTC	CATSRDRIRGLAGSRRETQYF